A selection of T cell receptor beta chains follows, all from one sample in a study of blood T cell repertoires in COVID-19. Method: immunoSEQ multiplex PCR; TCRdb's copy keeps in-frame clones and lacks some. The table records about 67,000 clones, about 86% of them present only once. The sequenced sample was peripheral blood. The receptor source for this set is a man aged 45-65 years with active COVID-19. Each CDR3 is given with its conserved first and last residue. A D gene is named only where the DNA matches it firmly. A clone size is listed for some rows: how often the clone was seen (once, few, many), or a class if it is expanded.

v_call: TRBV28
clone_size: -
j_call: TRBJ1-1
d_call: -
cdr3_length: 11
cdr3_nt: TGTGCCAGCAGTTCAAACACTGAAGCTTTCTTT
cdr3_aa: CASSSNTEAFF

v_call: TRBV3-1/TRBV3-2
clone_size: -
j_call: TRBJ2-2
d_call: -
cdr3_length: 16
cdr3_nt: TGTGCCAGCAGCCAAGGGGGAGGCTCGAACACCGGGGAGCTGTTTTTT
cdr3_aa: CASSQGGGSNTGELFF

v_call: TRBV29-1
clone_size: -
j_call: TRBJ1-2
d_call: -
cdr3_length: 13
cdr3_nt: TGCAGCGTTGATGAAGGGGCTCGTCGAGGCTACACCTTC
cdr3_aa: CSVDEGARRGYTF

v_call: TRBV7-2
clone_size: -
j_call: TRBJ2-7
d_call: -
cdr3_length: 12
cdr3_nt: TGTGCCAGCAGCTTTACAGGGTATGGGCAGTACTTC
cdr3_aa: CASSFTGYGQYF

v_call: TRBV9
clone_size: -
j_call: TRBJ2-3
d_call: TRBD2
cdr3_length: 16
cdr3_nt: TGTGCCCGCAGCGGAAGGGGCGGGGGGGGAACAGATACGCAGTATTTT
cdr3_aa: CARSGRGGGGTDTQYF

v_call: TRBV19
clone_size: once
j_call: TRBJ2-7
d_call: -
cdr3_length: 14
cdr3_nt: TGTGCCAGTAGTCTAACCCCCGGGGCGGGGGAGCAGTACTTC
cdr3_aa: CASSLTPGAGEQYF

v_call: TRBV6-4
clone_size: few
j_call: TRBJ2-3
d_call: TRBD1
cdr3_length: 15
cdr3_nt: TGTGCCAGCAGTGCCGGGACAGGGCCCACAGATACGCAGTATTTT
cdr3_aa: CASSAGTGPTDTQYF

v_call: TRBV28
clone_size: -
j_call: TRBJ1-6
d_call: -
cdr3_length: 17
cdr3_nt: TGTGCCAGCAGTTTAGGGGGCGGGGGGGCATTTAGATCACCCCTCCACTTT
cdr3_aa: CASSLGGGGAFRSPLHF

v_call: TRBV6-5
clone_size: once
j_call: TRBJ1-6
d_call: -
cdr3_length: 16
cdr3_nt: TGTGCCAGCAGTTACGACAAGAGCTCCTATAATTCACCCCTCCACTTT
cdr3_aa: CASSYDKSSYNSPLHF

v_call: TRBV6-5
clone_size: -
j_call: TRBJ1-5
d_call: -
cdr3_length: 15
cdr3_nt: TGTGCCAGCAAACTGAGCAGGACTATCAATCAGCCCCAGCATTTT
cdr3_aa: CASKLSRTINQPQHF

v_call: TRBV2
clone_size: -
j_call: TRBJ1-6
d_call: TRBD1
cdr3_length: 17
cdr3_nt: TGTGCCAGCAGTGAATGGGTGACAGGGGGCGCGAATTCACCCCTCCACTTT
cdr3_aa: CASSEWVTGGANSPLHF

v_call: TRBV7-3
clone_size: -
j_call: TRBJ2-2
d_call: TRBD2
cdr3_length: 13
cdr3_nt: TGTGCCAGCAGCCTAGCGGTCACCGGGGAGCTGTTTTTT
cdr3_aa: CASSLAVTGELFF

v_call: TRBV28
clone_size: -
j_call: TRBJ2-4
d_call: -
cdr3_length: 16
cdr3_nt: TGTGCCAGCAGTTCGCCCGGTTTACTAGCCAAAAACATTCAGTACTTC
cdr3_aa: CASSSPGLLAKNIQYF

v_call: TRBV28
clone_size: -
j_call: TRBJ2-7
d_call: TRBD2
cdr3_length: 15
cdr3_nt: TGTGCCAGCAGTTTCCAAGCGGGAGGGTTTCGGGAGCAGTACTTC
cdr3_aa: CASSFQAGGFREQYF

v_call: TRBV11-1
clone_size: -
j_call: TRBJ2-1
d_call: -
cdr3_length: 15
cdr3_nt: TGTGCCAGCAGCCACAGCGGGTACGCCTACAATGAGCAGTTCTTC
cdr3_aa: CASSHSGYAYNEQFF

v_call: TRBV5-1
clone_size: -
j_call: TRBJ2-7
d_call: TRBD1
cdr3_length: 13
cdr3_nt: TGCGCCAGCACCTTAACAGGGGGATACGAGCAGTACTTC
cdr3_aa: CASTLTGGYEQYF

v_call: TRBV7-2
clone_size: -
j_call: TRBJ2-5
d_call: TRBD2
cdr3_length: 18
cdr3_nt: TGTGCCAGCAGCTTAGGATATAGCGGGAGGGCCGACCAAGAGACCCAGTACTTC
cdr3_aa: CASSLGYSGRADQETQYF

v_call: TRBV6-5
clone_size: -
j_call: TRBJ2-2
d_call: TRBD2
cdr3_length: 15
cdr3_nt: TGTGCCAGCAGTTTGCGGGGGGGATTAACCGGAGAGCTGTTTTTT
cdr3_aa: CASSLRGGLTGELFF

v_call: TRBV6-7
clone_size: -
j_call: TRBJ2-1
d_call: -
cdr3_length: 14
cdr3_nt: TGTGCCGACGTCTTCGGGGAGGTAGGCAATGAGCAGTTCTTC
cdr3_aa: CADVFGEVGNEQFF

v_call: TRBV28
clone_size: -
j_call: TRBJ2-7
d_call: TRBD1
cdr3_length: 15
cdr3_nt: TGTGCCAGCAGCGAAGAGGGACAGGGCTCCTACGAGCAGTACTTC
cdr3_aa: CASSEEGQGSYEQYF